This TCR beta chain was identified in a study of CD8 T cells in Susac syndrome. Random hexamers were used to reverse transcribe about 0.45 to 1 ug of RNA. TCRdb processed the immunoSEQ multiplex PCR reads anew with MiXCR; each CDR3 protein has one entry. The data show 70,000 to 85,000 distinct CDR3 sequences, about 96% seen once. V lost 6 bases and J lost 3, with 23 bases in between. Germline-derived CDR1 and CDR2 are MDHEN and SYDVKM. The CDR3 is 17 residues long. The chain uses TRBV28 and TRBJ1-2; D call uncertain. The sequenced sample consisted of CD8+ T cells from PBMCs. This clonotype was obtained from a human donor with Susac syndrome. The CDR3, as DNA: TGTGCCAGCAGACCTCATCCCCTGGAGAGGAAATACTATGGCTACACCTTC. Translating it yields CASRPHPLERKYYGYTF.